This TCR beta chain emerged from a study of T cell responses to AZD1222 COVID-19 vaccine (dated by TCRdb to the early 2020s). Context from the whole study: AZD1222 recipients whose second dose came at about 4 weeks and those whose second dose came at about 12 weeks were combined into one group, since spike-specific TCR depth and breadth did not differ between the two schedules. A total of about 250 trial participants underwent TCR sequencing, of whom approximately 200 had received two doses of AZD1222 and 26 had received two doses of the MenACWY control vaccine. Trial participants were enrolled by age into 18-55, 56-69 and 70-plus year subgroups, with around 140, 26 and 57 TCR-sequenced participants respectively.

The CDR3 spans 16 residues, from the cysteine through the phenylalanine. Of the read, only the CDR3 DNA is kept; its 48 bases are in frame from base 1. V is clipped by 2 bases and J by 4 bases, and the sequence between their germline boundaries is 15 bases long. For CDR1 and CDR2, the germline V gene lists SGHVS and FQNEAQ. The sample's time point label, in plain terms: baseline before first vaccination. The vaccinee samples were drawn from two UK trials, COV001 and COV002, one of which was a single-blind randomized controlled phase 2/3 trial testing AZD1222 (ChAdOx1 nCoV-19) in healthy adults. For TCRbeta chain sequencing, PBMC samples from trial participants were taken at day 0 and at day 28 after the second dose. The CDR3 regions of human TCRbeta chains were subjected to immunosequencing. In the paper's pipeline: Repertoire TCRs were checked for matches against a reference library of SARS-CoV-2-specific TCRs that had been generated using the MIRA antigen-specificity platform. Breadth was defined as the fraction of unique TCRs that were SARS-CoV-2-associated, and depth was defined as the fraction of total T cells that were SARS-CoV-2-associated. Using the MIRA data, each spike-specific TCR was mapped to the spike region that the TCR reacts to and placed in a CD4 or CD8 class. Log10-transformed breadth and depth values were compared by one-way ANOVA with Sidak's multiple comparisons tests. In TCRdb, the immuneACCESS table is reduced to in-frame sequences with V and J assigned. These tables do not hold every clone; where another copy was compared, an unresolved V gene accounts for under half, and the others remain unexplained. V and J calls plus clone size are reproduced from that table; the DNA served to infer D and trimming. Counted in this sample were approximately 150,000 clones; about 90% of them appeared once. Jointly, the top ten make up around 5% of the sample.

Of note for this clone: It lacks a known antigen. No base-level quality is on record; no much larger clone is a single base apart.

Results and caveats for the whole study, not just this receptor: In the small 56-69-year group, the increase in depth fell short of significance, most likely because of low power. Participants were mostly white British, with more females than males. The authors suggested clonal diversity may have been underestimated. Nearly half of unique spike-specific TCRs reportedly recognized epitopes outside regions mutated in the B.1.351 and B.1.1.7 variants. Vaccine-associated CD4 TCRs spanned the whole spike protein, with dominant responses in regions 160-218 and 743-854. A significant rise in spike-specific TCR breadth and depth was observed after two AZD1222 doses relative to day 0 and relative to MenACWY recipients. Conclusions about previously exposed vaccinees were limited because only a handful of AZD1222 recipients were SARS-CoV-2 seropositive at baseline. Because no day 14 peak-response samples were available, the repertoires could be characterized only after the peak T cell response.

The TCR was taken from an adult in good health. The sample here was peripheral blood, taken on day 0 of AZD1222 vaccination. Recombination joined TRBV7-8 with TRBJ2-1; TRBD1 is a weak D gene call, 6 bases matching. The CDR3 protein sequence reads: CASSLSGAPRYNEQFF. The DNA reads TGTGCCAGCAGCTTATCAGGGGCCCCCCGATACAATGAGCAGTTCTTC. Reference TRBV7-8 and TRBJ2-1 genes cover what lies past the CDR3, so the full variable domain is GAGVSQSPRYKVAKRGQDVALRCDPISGHVSLFWYQQALGQGPEFLTYFQNEAQLDKSGLPSDRFFAERPEGSVSTLKIQRTQQEDSAVYLCASSLSGAPRYNEQFFGPGTRLTVL.